The rows below give T cell receptor beta chains drawn from one sample of a study of cytomegalovirus exposure and HLA in healthy donors. Here immunoSEQ multiplex PCR was the method, and the copy in TCRdb shows in-frame clones only, minus some. The repertoire includes around 190,000 clones, approximately 80% of them detected once, and roughly 3% sits in the top ten. Sequencing input: PBMCs. All receptors derive from a woman aged 25-40 years in good health and CMV-seronegative. Both conserved end residues are part of each CDR3. The order of the fields is J gene, clone size, V gene, D gene, CDR3 protein, CDR3 DNA. D genes are given only for firm matches. Clone size appears in some rows only: once, few, many, or a class for an expanded clone.

>TRBJ2-7|.|TRBV2|TRBD1
CASSENRGEQYF
TGTGCCAGCAGTGAGAACAGGGGCGAGCAGTACTTC
>TRBJ2-7|.|TRBV7-8|TRBD1
CASAFRGQGPYEQYF
TGTGCCAGCGCCTTTCGGGGACAGGGACCATACGAGCAGTACTTC
>TRBJ2-3|.|TRBV7-3|TRBD2
CASSSSGNQGTQYF
TGTGCCAGCAGCTCCAGCGGGAACCAGGGTACGCAGTATTTT
>TRBJ2-5|.|TRBV7-2|TRBD1
CASSPDRGQETQYF
TGTGCCAGCAGCCCCGACAGGGGCCAAGAGACCCAGTACTTC
>TRBJ2-5|.|TRBV29-1|.
CSVAPQETQYF
TGCAGCGTAGCTCCACAAGAGACCCAGTACTTC
>TRBJ1-3|.|TRBV19|.
CASESTGNTIYF
TGTGCCAGTGAGAGTACTGGAAACACCATATATTTT
>TRBJ1-2|.|TRBV27|.
CASRQKQGSNYGYTF
TGTGCCAGCAGACAAAAACAGGGCTCTAACTATGGCTACACCTTC
>TRBJ2-1|.|TRBV7-9|TRBD2
CASSWTGGLSEQFF
TGTGCCAGCAGCTGGACGGGGGGTTTGAGTGAGCAGTTCTTC
>TRBJ1-1|few|TRBV5-1|.
CASSLGMAAGMNTEAFF
TGCGCCAGCAGCTTGGGTATGGCCGCGGGCATGAACACTGAAGCTTTCTTT
>TRBJ2-7|.|TRBV5-1|TRBD1
CASSLTGAKSYEQYF
TGCGCCAGCAGCTTAACAGGGGCTAAATCCTACGAGCAGTACTTC
>TRBJ1-1|.|TRBV6-1|.
CASSEWGRGMNTEAFF
TGTGCCAGCAGTGAATGGGGGCGAGGAATGAACACTGAAGCTTTCTTT
>TRBJ2-5|.|TRBV5-1|TRBD2
CASSLAASGSRETQYF
TGCGCCAGCAGCTTGGCGGCTAGCGGGAGTAGAGAGACCCAGTACTTC
>TRBJ2-1|.|TRBV7-2|.
CASSLAGDLANEQFF
TGTGCCAGCAGCTTAGCGGGAGACCTAGCCAATGAGCAGTTCTTC
>TRBJ2-7|.|TRBV29-1|TRBD2
CSVHTGGTYEQYF
TGCAGCGTTCATACGGGGGGGACCTACGAGCAGTACTTC
>TRBJ2-2|once|TRBV11-2|.
CASSPGLLTGELFF
TGTGCCAGCAGCCCGGGACTGCTTACCGGGGAGCTGTTTTTT
>TRBJ1-1|few|TRBV5-1|TRBD1
CASSVGQAMNTEAFF
TGCGCCAGCAGCGTGGGACAGGCAATGAACACTGAAGCTTTCTTT
>TRBJ2-2|.|TRBV12-5|TRBD1
CASGLAPGTGGGTGELFF
TGTGCTAGTGGTTTGGCACCCGGGACAGGGGGCGGCACCGGGGAGCTGTTTTTT
>TRBJ2-1|.|TRBV6-1|TRBD2
CAGTTSGSVDEQFF
TGTGCCGGTACGACTAGCGGGAGTGTGGATGAGCAGTTCTTC
>TRBJ1-2|.|TRBV18|TRBD1
CASSPLPRTGLDLNYGYTF
TGTGCCAGCTCACCTCTCCCCCGGACAGGGTTGGACCTTAACTATGGCTACACCTTC
>TRBJ1-5|.|TRBV27|TRBD1
CASSQGDRRENQPQHF
TGTGCCAGCAGCCAAGGGGACAGGCGAGAAAATCAGCCCCAGCATTTT
>TRBJ2-7|.|TRBV5-4|TRBD1
CASSLFRDRGMSSYEQYF
TGTGCCAGCAGCTTGTTCCGGGACAGGGGGATGAGCTCCTACGAGCAGTACTTC
>TRBJ1-3|few|TRBV5-4|TRBD1
CASSPGGGGSGNTIYF
TGTGCCAGCAGCCCGGGCGGAGGGGGCTCAGGAAACACCATATATTTT
>TRBJ2-1|.|TRBV6-4|TRBD2
CASSDELAGPYEQFF
TGTGCCAGCAGTGACGAACTAGCGGGACCCTATGAGCAGTTCTTC
>TRBJ1-2|.|TRBV14|.
CASSAYREMSLSYTF
TGTGCCAGCAGCGCGTACAGGGAGATGAGTTTGAGCTACACCTTC
>TRBJ1-2|.|TRBV7-4|TRBD1
CASRQLTGGLDGYTF
TGTGCCAGCAGACAGCTGACAGGGGGCCTAGATGGCTACACCTTC
>TRBJ1-1|.|TRBV7-9|.
CASSLGGGTEAFF
TGTGCCAGCAGCTTGGGGGGTGGGACTGAAGCTTTCTTT
>TRBJ2-3|.|TRBV9|TRBD2
CASSPPTSGRFPDTQYF
TGTGCCAGCAGCCCCCCGACTAGCGGGAGGTTCCCAGATACGCAGTATTTT
>TRBJ1-3|.|TRBV13|.
CASSSAVDSGNTIYF
TGTGCCAGCAGTTCCGCGGTGGACTCTGGAAACACCATATATTTT
>TRBJ2-3|few|TRBV29-1|TRBD1
CSLATGGRTDTQYF
TGCAGCCTGGCTACAGGGGGCCGCACAGATACGCAGTATTTT
>TRBJ2-1|few|TRBV7-2|TRBD1
CASSLVGGQGYNEQFF
TGTGCCAGCAGCTTAGTTGGGGGACAGGGATACAATGAGCAGTTCTTC
>TRBJ1-1|.|TRBV25-1|TRBD1
CASSGSTGGDTEAFF
TGTGCCAGCAGTGGATCGACAGGGGGGGACACTGAAGCTTTCTTT
>TRBJ2-3|.|TRBV7-9|TRBD2
CASSRPREGTDTQYF
TGTGCCAGCAGCCGCCCGCGGGAGGGAACAGATACGCAGTATTTT
>TRBJ2-1|.|TRBV14|TRBD2
CASSQDLGSGSNLEQFF
TGTGCCAGCAGCCAAGATCTCGGTAGCGGGAGCAATTTAGAGCAGTTCTTC
>TRBJ1-2|.|TRBV2|.
CASSGTSRWDGYTF
TGTGCCAGCAGTGGCACCTCGAGGTGGGATGGCTACACCTTC
>TRBJ1-1|.|TRBV5-1|TRBD1
CASSYDRVSTEAFF
TGCGCCAGCAGCTATGACAGGGTAAGCACTGAAGCTTTCTTT
>TRBJ2-7|few|TRBV13|.
CASSLSGPAREQYF
TGTGCCAGCAGCTTAAGCGGGCCGGCCCGGGAGCAGTACTTC
>TRBJ2-3|.|TRBV13|.
CASTVGLASDTQYF
TGTGCCAGCACCGTCGGGCTAGCATCAGATACGCAGTATTTT
>TRBJ2-3|.|TRBV6-5|TRBD2
CAGSIAGTPTDTQYF
TGTGCCGGGTCCATAGCGGGGACTCCCACAGATACGCAGTATTTT
>TRBJ2-1|.|TRBV7-9|TRBD2
CASSDLELAGHNEQFF
TGTGCCAGCAGCGACCTGGAACTAGCGGGGCACAATGAGCAGTTCTTC
>TRBJ2-1|.|TRBV19|TRBD2
CASSMGRDLAQFF
TGTGCCAGTAGTATGGGGAGGGACCTTGCACAGTTCTTC
>TRBJ1-5|.|TRBV30|.
CAWSVWGLGNQPQHF
TGTGCCTGGAGTGTTTGGGGGCTTGGCAATCAGCCCCAGCATTTT
>TRBJ2-2|.|TRBV25-1|.
CASSEYKSANTGELFF
TGTGCCAGCAGTGAATATAAGAGTGCCAACACCGGGGAGCTGTTTTTT
>TRBJ2-3|few|TRBV7-8|.
CASSRRVALSTDTQYF
TGTGCCAGCAGCCGTCGGGTAGCGCTAAGCACAGATACGCAGTATTTT
>TRBJ1-2|.|TRBV29-1|TRBD1
CSVDTGGSYGYTF
TGCAGCGTTGACACAGGGGGGAGCTATGGCTACACCTTC
>TRBJ2-1|.|TRBV4-1|.
CASSQEGPGTQFF
TGCGCCAGCAGCCAAGAAGGGCCGGGAACGCAGTTCTTC
>TRBJ2-1|.|TRBV29-1|TRBD2
CSVEQRTSGEGNEQFF
TGCAGCGTTGAACAGAGGACTAGCGGGGAGGGCAATGAGCAGTTCTTC
>TRBJ2-1|.|TRBV29-1|TRBD1
CSVSGGNYNEQFF
TGCAGCGTTTCAGGGGGCAACTACAATGAGCAGTTCTTC
>TRBJ1-5|.|TRBV2|TRBD1
CASSGQGAGSQPQHF
TGTGCCAGCAGCGGACAGGGGGCAGGGAGTCAGCCCCAGCATTTT